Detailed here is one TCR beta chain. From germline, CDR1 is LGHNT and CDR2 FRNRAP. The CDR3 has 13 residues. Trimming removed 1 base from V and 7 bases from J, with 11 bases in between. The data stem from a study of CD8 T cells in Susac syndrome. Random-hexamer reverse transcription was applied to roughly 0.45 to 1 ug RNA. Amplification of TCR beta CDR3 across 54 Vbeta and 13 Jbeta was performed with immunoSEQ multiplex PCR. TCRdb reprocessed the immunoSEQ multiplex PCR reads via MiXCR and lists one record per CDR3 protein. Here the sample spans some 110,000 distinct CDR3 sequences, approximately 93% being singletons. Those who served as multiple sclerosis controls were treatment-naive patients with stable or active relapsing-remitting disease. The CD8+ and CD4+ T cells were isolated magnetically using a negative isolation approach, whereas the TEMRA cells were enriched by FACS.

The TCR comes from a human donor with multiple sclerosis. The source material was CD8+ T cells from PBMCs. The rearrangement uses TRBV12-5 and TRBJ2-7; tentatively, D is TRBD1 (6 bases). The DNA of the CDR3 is TGTGCTAGTGGTTTGGGCCCAGGGGTTGAGCAGTACTTC. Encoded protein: CASGLGPGVEQYF. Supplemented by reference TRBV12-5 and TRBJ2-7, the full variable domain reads DARVTQTPRHKVTEMGQEVTMRCQPILGHNTVFWYRQTMMQGLELLAYFRNRAPLDDSGMPKDRFSAEMPDATLATLKIQPSEPRDSAVYFCASGLGPGVEQYFGPGTRLTVT.